What follows describes a single T cell receptor (beta chain). This entry belongs to a study of blood T cell repertoires in COVID-19. Profiling relied on immunoSEQ multiplex PCR, and the TCRdb table lists in-frame clones only, not all of them. This sample has approximately 400,000 clones; 88% occur once, and the top ten carry about 12%. This CDR3 spans 12 amino acids. Germline loops: CDR1 LNHDA, CDR2 SQIVND (reference sequence). V was trimmed by 6 bases and J by 5 bases, leaving 10 bases between them. The clonotype originates from a woman between 45 and 65 years old with COVID-19, enrolled during active disease. Sequenced: peripheral blood. The V gene is TRBV19, the J gene TRBJ1-2; tentative D call: TRBD1 (6 bases). The CDR3 DNA reads TGTGCCAGTAGATCCGGACAGTATGGCTACACCTTC. It codes for CASRSGQYGYTF.